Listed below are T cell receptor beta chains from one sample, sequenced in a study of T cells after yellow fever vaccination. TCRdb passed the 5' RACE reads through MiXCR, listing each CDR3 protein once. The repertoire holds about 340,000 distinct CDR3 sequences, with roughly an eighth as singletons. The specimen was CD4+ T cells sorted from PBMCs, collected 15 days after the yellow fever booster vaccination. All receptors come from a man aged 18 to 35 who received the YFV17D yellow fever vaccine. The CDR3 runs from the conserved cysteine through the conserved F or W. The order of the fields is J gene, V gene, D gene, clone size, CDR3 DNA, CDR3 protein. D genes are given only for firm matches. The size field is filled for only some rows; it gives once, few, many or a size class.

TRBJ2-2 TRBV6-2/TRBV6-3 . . TGTGCCAGCAGTTACCGGCCCGCGAACACCGGGGAGCTGTTTTTT CASSYRPANTGELFF
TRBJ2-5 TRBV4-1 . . TGCGCCAGCAGCCCCAGCCCTCACGGCCAAGAGACCCAGTACTTC CASSPSPHGQETQYF
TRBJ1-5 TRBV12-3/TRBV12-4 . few TGTGCCAGCGGACCAAAAGGGGGGCGCAATCAGCCCCAGCATTTT CASGPKGGRNQPQHF
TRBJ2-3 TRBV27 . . TGTGCCAGCAGTTTATACGACGTCCATAGGTCAGATACGCAGTATTTT CASSLYDVHRSDTQYF
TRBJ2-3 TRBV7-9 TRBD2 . TGTGCCAGCGCCGGCGCGGGGGGGGATACGCAGTATTTT CASAGAGGDTQYF
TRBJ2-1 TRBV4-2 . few TGTGCCAGCAGCCGGGGAGGGGGAGTCGAACGCTACAATGAGCAGTTCTTC CASSRGGGVERYNEQFF
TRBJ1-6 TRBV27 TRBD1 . TGTGCCAGCAGAAATACAGGGGATAATTCACCCCTCCACTTT CASRNTGDNSPLHF
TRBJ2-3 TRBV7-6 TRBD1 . TGTGCCAGCAGCTTACAACCACCGGGACAGGGGAGTGTTGATACGCAGTATTTT CASSLQPPGQGSVDTQYF
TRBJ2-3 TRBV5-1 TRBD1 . TGCGCCAGCAGCTTCGGACAGGTCGACACAGATACGCAGTATTTT CASSFGQVDTDTQYF
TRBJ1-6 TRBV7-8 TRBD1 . TGTGCCAGCAGCTTAGCGGGAGGGACAGCTAATTCACCCCTCCACTTT CASSLAGGTANSPLHF
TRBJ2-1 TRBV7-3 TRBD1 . TGTGCCAGCAGCTTTGGGGACAGGGATTCCAATGAGCAGTTCTTC CASSFGDRDSNEQFF
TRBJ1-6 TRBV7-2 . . TGTGCCAGCAGCTTAGCACTGAAAAATTCACCCCTCCACTTT CASSLALKNSPLHF
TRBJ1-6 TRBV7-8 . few TGTGCCAGCAGCTTAGTGGACAGAGATTCACCCCTCCACTTT CASSLVDRDSPLHF
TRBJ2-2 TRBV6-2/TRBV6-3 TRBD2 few TGTGCCAGCAGTGACCTGGGCGGGGGGGCCCCCGGGGAGCTGTTTTTT CASSDLGGGAPGELFF
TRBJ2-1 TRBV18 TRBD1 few TGTGCCAGCTCAATCCAGGACAGGGCCAAAGGCAATGAGCAGTTCTTC CASSIQDRAKGNEQFF
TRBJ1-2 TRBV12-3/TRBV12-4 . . TGTGCCAGCAGTTTCCAGGGTTTGGACTATGGCTACACCTTC CASSFQGLDYGYTF
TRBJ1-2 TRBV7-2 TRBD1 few TGTGCCAGCAGCACAGGGACAGGGCCGAACTATGGCTACACCTTC CASSTGTGPNYGYTF
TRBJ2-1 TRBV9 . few TGTGCCAGCAGCGTAGGAGTAGCCGACTCCTACAATGAGCAGTTCTTC CASSVGVADSYNEQFF
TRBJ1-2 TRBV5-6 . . TGTGCCAGCAGCTTGGGACACGGCTATGGCTACACCTTC CASSLGHGYGYTF
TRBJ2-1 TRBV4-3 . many TGCGCCAGCAGCCTCGACCCTGCCGGGAGGCAGTTCTTC CASSLDPAGRQFF
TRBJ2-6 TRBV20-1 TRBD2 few TGCAGTGCCCCGAGCGGTGGCGGGGGAGCCTACCAGAGCTCTGGGGCCAACGTCCTGACTTTC CSAPSGGGGAYQSSGANVLTF
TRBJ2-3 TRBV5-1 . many TGCGCCAGCAGCTGGACTCCTGTCACAGATACGCAGTATTTT CASSWTPVTDTQYF
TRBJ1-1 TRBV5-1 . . TGCGCCAGCAGCTTGGAAATGGGGGTGAACACTGAAGCTTTCTTT CASSLEMGVNTEAFF
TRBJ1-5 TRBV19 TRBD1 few TGTGCCAGTAGGAGACAGGGGAGCAATCAGCCCCAGCATTTT CASRRQGSNQPQHF
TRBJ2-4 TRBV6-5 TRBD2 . TGTGCCAGCAGAGACAGCGGGGGGGCCGGCATTCAGTACTTC CASRDSGGAGIQYF
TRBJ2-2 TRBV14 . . TGTGCCAGCAGCCAACGTGCCCCATCCGGGGAGCTGTTTTTT CASSQRAPSGELFF
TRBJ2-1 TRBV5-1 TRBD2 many TGCGCCAGCAGCCCGACGCCCCTAGCGGGGGGATCCGGTGAGCAGTTCTTC CASSPTPLAGGSGEQFF
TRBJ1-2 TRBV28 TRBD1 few TGTAGCACGGGACAGGGGGACATGTTGGATGGCTACACCTTC CSTGQGDMLDGYTF
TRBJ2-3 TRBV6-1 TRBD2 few TGTGCCAGCAGTGAGAGCGGGGTCTACACAGATACGCAGTATTTT CASSESGVYTDTQYF
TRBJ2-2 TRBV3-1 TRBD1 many TGTGCCAGCAGCCCCAGGGGGCCAGGGACCGGGGAGCTGTTTTTT CASSPRGPGTGELFF
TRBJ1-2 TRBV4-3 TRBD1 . TGCGCCAGCAGTCCACAGGGACAGGCCCTCTATGGCTACACCTTC CASSPQGQALYGYTF
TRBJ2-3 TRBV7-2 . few TGTGCCAGCAGCTTACTGGGTCCAGATACGCAGTATTTT CASSLLGPDTQYF
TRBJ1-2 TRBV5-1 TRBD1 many TGCGCCAGCAGCGCCCGACAGGGGAGATCTGGCTACACCTTC CASSARQGRSGYTF
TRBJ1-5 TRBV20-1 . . TGCAGTGCTTTCGACAGGTTGAGCAATCAGCCCCAGCATTTT CSAFDRLSNQPQHF
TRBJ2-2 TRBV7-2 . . TGTGCCAGCAGCTTAGATACGGGTGGGGAGCTGTTTTTT CASSLDTGGELFF
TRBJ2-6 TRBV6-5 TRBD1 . TGTGCCAGCAGACGACAGGGGAGAGGCTCTGGGGCCAACGTCCTGACTTTC CASRRQGRGSGANVLTF
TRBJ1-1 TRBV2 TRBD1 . TGTGCCAGCAGAACACAGGGGGGCACTGAAGCTTTCTTT CASRTQGGTEAFF
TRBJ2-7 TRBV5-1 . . TGCGCCAGCAGCTCCACTCCCGGATACTACGAGCAGTACTTC CASSSTPGYYEQYF
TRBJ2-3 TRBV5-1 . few TGCGCCAGCAGCTTGGAGGGGGGCCGGTCCACAGATACGCAGTATTTT CASSLEGGRSTDTQYF
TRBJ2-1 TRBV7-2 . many TGTGCCAGCAGCTTAGTAGTTTCCTCCTACAATGAGCAGTTCTTC CASSLVVSSYNEQFF
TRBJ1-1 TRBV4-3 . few TGCGCCAGCAGCCAAGATCTGGGGATGAACACTGAAGCTTTCTTT CASSQDLGMNTEAFF
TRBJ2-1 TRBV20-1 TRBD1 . TGCAGTGCTAGATTCGGACAGGGAAAAAATGAGCAGTTCTTC CSARFGQGKNEQFF
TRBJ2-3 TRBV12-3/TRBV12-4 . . TGTGCCAGCAGCACGGACATTCCAGATACGCAGTATTTT CASSTDIPDTQYF
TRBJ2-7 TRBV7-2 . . TGTGCCAGCAGCCGGTCGAAAGGGGAGCAGTACTTC CASSRSKGEQYF
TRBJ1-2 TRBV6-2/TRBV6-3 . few TGTGCCAGCAGTTACTGGTTTACAGGAACTAACTATGGCTACACCTTC CASSYWFTGTNYGYTF
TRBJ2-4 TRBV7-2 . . TGTGCCAGCAGCTTAGGGGGCATTCAGTACTTC CASSLGGIQYF